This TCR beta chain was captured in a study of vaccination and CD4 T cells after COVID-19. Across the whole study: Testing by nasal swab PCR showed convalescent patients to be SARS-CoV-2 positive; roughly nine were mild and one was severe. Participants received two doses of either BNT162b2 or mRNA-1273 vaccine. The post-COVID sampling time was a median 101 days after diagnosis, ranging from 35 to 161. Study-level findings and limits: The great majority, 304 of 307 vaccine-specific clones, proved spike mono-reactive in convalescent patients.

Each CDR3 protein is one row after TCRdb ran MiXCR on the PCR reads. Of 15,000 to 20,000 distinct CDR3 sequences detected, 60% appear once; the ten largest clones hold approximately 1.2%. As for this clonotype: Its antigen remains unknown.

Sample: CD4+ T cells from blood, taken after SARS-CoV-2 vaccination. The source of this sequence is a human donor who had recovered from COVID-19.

This CDR3 is CSVEGQGPETQYF. The CDR3 coding sequence is TGCAGCGTTGAAGGGCAGGGGCCAGAGACCCAGTACTTC. The chain is built from TRBV29-1 and TRBJ2-5; tentative D call: TRBD1 (6 bases). This CDR3 region has 13 residues. The germline CDR1 and CDR2 sequences are SQVTM and ANQGSEA. The V and J ends lost 1 base and 4 bases respectively, with 10 bases between them.